Listed below are T cell receptor beta chains from one sample, sequenced in a study of blood T cell repertoires in COVID-19. Sequenced by immunoSEQ multiplex PCR; TCRdb stores in-frame clones only, minus some. This sample yields some 150,000 clones, of which 70% to 90% are seen a single time; roughly 3% belongs to the top ten. Sequenced input: peripheral blood. All receptors derive from a man between 65 and 80 years old with acute or convalescent COVID-19. CDR3s include the opening cysteine and the closing phenylalanine or tryptophan. The D gene is left open where the match is weak. Clone size, where shown, is once, few, many, or a class for clones that have expanded.

abundance: NA; d_gene: NA; v_gene: TRBV19; j_gene: TRBJ1-1; CDR3aa: CASSPQVWTEAFF; CDR3nt: TGTGCCAGTAGTCCACAGGTCTGGACTGAAGCTTTCTTT
abundance: NA; d_gene: TRBD2; v_gene: TRBV10-3; j_gene: TRBJ2-3; CDR3aa: CAIRLAGGTDTQYF; CDR3nt: TGTGCCATCAGACTAGCGGGAGGTACAGATACGCAGTATTTT
abundance: NA; d_gene: NA; v_gene: TRBV27; j_gene: TRBJ2-7; CDR3aa: CASKYLASAGGEQYF; CDR3nt: TGTGCCAGCAAGTACCTGGCTAGCGCCGGTGGCGAGCAGTACTTC
abundance: NA; d_gene: NA; v_gene: TRBV3-1/TRBV3-2; j_gene: TRBJ2-2; CDR3aa: CASSQVSGPLTGELFF; CDR3nt: TGTGCCAGCAGCCAAGTTTCCGGTCCCCTCACCGGGGAGCTGTTTTTT
abundance: NA; d_gene: NA; v_gene: TRBV9; j_gene: TRBJ2-6; CDR3aa: CASSGYSGANVLTF; CDR3nt: TGTGCCAGCAGCGGCTACTCTGGGGCCAACGTCCTGACTTTC
abundance: NA; d_gene: NA; v_gene: TRBV19; j_gene: TRBJ2-7; CDR3aa: CASSLDNTYEQYF; CDR3nt: TGTGCCAGTAGTTTGGACAATACCTACGAGCAGTACTTC
abundance: NA; d_gene: NA; v_gene: TRBV19; j_gene: TRBJ2-4; CDR3aa: CASSIARGMENIQYF; CDR3nt: TGTGCCAGTAGTATAGCGAGAGGGATGGAAAACATTCAGTACTTC
abundance: NA; d_gene: NA; v_gene: TRBV3-1/TRBV3-2; j_gene: TRBJ2-7; CDR3aa: CASSQYSFEQYF; CDR3nt: TGTGCCAGCAGCCAGTATAGCTTCGAGCAGTACTTC
abundance: NA; d_gene: TRBD1; v_gene: TRBV28; j_gene: TRBJ2-7; CDR3aa: CASKGDRGLYEQYF; CDR3nt: TGTGCCAGCAAGGGGGACAGGGGGTTATACGAGCAGTACTTC
abundance: NA; d_gene: TRBD1; v_gene: TRBV2; j_gene: TRBJ1-1; CDR3aa: CASRDDRGATEAFF; CDR3nt: TGTGCCAGCAGGGACGACAGGGGTGCCACTGAAGCTTTCTTT
abundance: NA; d_gene: TRBD2; v_gene: TRBV6-5; j_gene: TRBJ2-7; CDR3aa: CASSLITGLAGEEQYF; CDR3nt: TGTGCCAGCAGTTTGATTACGGGACTAGCGGGAGAAGAGCAGTACTTC
abundance: once; d_gene: TRBD1; v_gene: TRBV5-1; j_gene: TRBJ1-6; CDR3aa: CASSLATGGNSPLHF; CDR3nt: TGCGCCAGCAGCTTGGCGACAGGGGGTAATTCACCCCTCCACTTT
abundance: NA; d_gene: TRBD1; v_gene: TRBV7-3; j_gene: TRBJ2-7; CDR3aa: CASSPGTGGEQYF; CDR3nt: TGTGCCAGCAGCCCCGGGACAGGGGGTGAGCAGTACTTC
abundance: NA; d_gene: NA; v_gene: TRBV7-9; j_gene: TRBJ2-1; CDR3aa: CASSYVSGTHNNEQFF; CDR3nt: TGTGCCAGCAGCTACGTTAGCGGAACACACAACAATGAGCAGTTCTTC
abundance: NA; d_gene: NA; v_gene: TRBV14; j_gene: TRBJ2-7; CDR3aa: CASSQSRRGGEQYF; CDR3nt: TGTGCCAGCAGCCAATCCCGCAGGGGTGGAGAGCAGTACTTC
abundance: NA; d_gene: NA; v_gene: TRBV7-6; j_gene: TRBJ2-2; CDR3aa: CASSQGGYPFDTGELFF; CDR3nt: TGTGCCAGCAGCCAGGGTGGCTACCCATTCGACACCGGGGAGCTGTTTTTT
abundance: NA; d_gene: TRBD1; v_gene: TRBV5-1; j_gene: TRBJ2-6; CDR3aa: CASSFETGTGSSGANVLTF; CDR3nt: TGCGCCAGCAGCTTTGAAACCGGGACAGGGAGCTCTGGGGCCAACGTCCTGACTTTC
abundance: NA; d_gene: NA; v_gene: TRBV5-3; j_gene: TRBJ2-3; CDR3aa: CARTPTWSAGLTGTDTQYF; CDR3nt: TGTGCCAGAACGCCAACTTGGTCGGCGGGCCTCACTGGCACAGATACGCAGTATTTT
abundance: NA; d_gene: TRBD2; v_gene: TRBV10-3; j_gene: TRBJ2-3; CDR3aa: CAISPGLGASDTQYF; CDR3nt: TGTGCCATCAGCCCGGGACTAGGTGCATCAGATACGCAGTATTTT
abundance: NA; d_gene: TRBD2; v_gene: TRBV6-2/TRBV6-3; j_gene: TRBJ2-3; CDR3aa: CASSPPTSGRSDTQYF; CDR3nt: TGTGCCAGCAGCCCCCCCACTAGCGGGAGGTCGGATACGCAGTATTTT
abundance: NA; d_gene: NA; v_gene: TRBV7-2; j_gene: TRBJ2-7; CDR3aa: CASSLVAEQYF; CDR3nt: TGTGCCAGCAGCCTAGTAGCGGAGCAGTACTTC
abundance: NA; d_gene: NA; v_gene: TRBV6-5; j_gene: TRBJ1-5; CDR3aa: CASRTGNSNQPQHF; CDR3nt: TGTGCCAGCAGAACAGGAAATAGCAATCAGCCCCAGCATTTT
abundance: few; d_gene: TRBD1; v_gene: TRBV19; j_gene: TRBJ1-5; CDR3aa: CASSQEMTGVPQPQHF; CDR3nt: TGTGCCAGTAGCCAGGAGATGACAGGGGTGCCCCAGCCCCAGCATTTT
abundance: NA; d_gene: NA; v_gene: TRBV6-5; j_gene: TRBJ2-1; CDR3aa: CASSYTGNEQFF; CDR3nt: TGTGCCAGCAGTTATACCGGCAATGAGCAGTTCTTC
abundance: NA; d_gene: TRBD1; v_gene: TRBV6-2/TRBV6-3; j_gene: TRBJ2-7; CDR3aa: CASSETGAYEQYF; CDR3nt: TGTGCCAGCAGTGAGACAGGGGCCTACGAGCAGTACTTC
abundance: once; d_gene: NA; v_gene: TRBV28; j_gene: TRBJ2-1; CDR3aa: CASSLPARSPSVQFF; CDR3nt: TGTGCCAGCAGTTTACCGGCACGGAGTCCCAGTGTGCAGTTCTTC
abundance: NA; d_gene: TRBD1; v_gene: TRBV7-2; j_gene: TRBJ1-1; CDR3aa: CASSSGDSRLGRMNTEAFF; CDR3nt: TGTGCCAGCAGCTCGGGGGACAGTCGCCTCGGTAGAATGAACACTGAAGCTTTCTTT
abundance: once; d_gene: TRBD2; v_gene: TRBV14; j_gene: TRBJ2-3; CDR3aa: CASSQVRAGGPSTDTQYF; CDR3nt: TGTGCCAGCAGCCAAGTGCGAGCGGGAGGGCCCTCCACAGATACGCAGTATTTT
abundance: few; d_gene: NA; v_gene: TRBV6-1; j_gene: TRBJ2-3; CDR3aa: CASSESGPSTDTQYF; CDR3nt: TGTGCCAGCAGTGAGAGCGGTCCCAGCACAGATACGCAGTATTTT
abundance: once; d_gene: NA; v_gene: TRBV6-2/TRBV6-3; j_gene: TRBJ2-7; CDR3aa: CASSYARGSYEQYF; CDR3nt: TGTGCCAGCAGTTATGCCAGGGGTTCCTACGAGCAGTACTTC
abundance: NA; d_gene: NA; v_gene: TRBV5-1; j_gene: TRBJ2-7; CDR3aa: CASSLFGDTSYEQYF; CDR3nt: TGCGCCAGCAGCTTGTTCGGGGATACTTCTTACGAGCAGTACTTC
abundance: NA; d_gene: TRBD1; v_gene: TRBV24-1; j_gene: TRBJ1-2; CDR3aa: CATSEPGTGSSYTF; CDR3nt: TGTGCCACCAGTGAACCTGGGACAGGGTCCAGCTACACCTTC
abundance: NA; d_gene: NA; v_gene: TRBV9; j_gene: TRBJ1-4; CDR3aa: CASNRRGGGDEKLFF; CDR3nt: TGTGCCAGCAACCGGCGGGGGGGCGGAGACGAAAAACTGTTTTTT
abundance: NA; d_gene: TRBD1; v_gene: TRBV12-3/TRBV12-4; j_gene: TRBJ2-2; CDR3aa: CAISQGLSGELFF; CDR3nt: TGTGCCATTTCACAGGGGTTGAGCGGGGAGCTGTTTTTT
abundance: NA; d_gene: NA; v_gene: TRBV6-5; j_gene: TRBJ2-4; CDR3aa: CASGQTAGNIQYF; CDR3nt: TGTGCCAGCGGGCAAACGGCGGGAAACATTCAGTACTTC
abundance: NA; d_gene: NA; v_gene: TRBV19; j_gene: TRBJ2-1; CDR3aa: CASTRGDISYNEQFF; CDR3nt: TGTGCCAGTACCCGGGGGGACATCTCCTACAATGAGCAGTTCTTC
abundance: NA; d_gene: TRBD2; v_gene: TRBV5-4; j_gene: TRBJ2-7; CDR3aa: CASSVTSGESYEQYF; CDR3nt: TGTGCCAGCAGCGTGACTAGCGGGGAATCCTACGAGCAGTACTTC